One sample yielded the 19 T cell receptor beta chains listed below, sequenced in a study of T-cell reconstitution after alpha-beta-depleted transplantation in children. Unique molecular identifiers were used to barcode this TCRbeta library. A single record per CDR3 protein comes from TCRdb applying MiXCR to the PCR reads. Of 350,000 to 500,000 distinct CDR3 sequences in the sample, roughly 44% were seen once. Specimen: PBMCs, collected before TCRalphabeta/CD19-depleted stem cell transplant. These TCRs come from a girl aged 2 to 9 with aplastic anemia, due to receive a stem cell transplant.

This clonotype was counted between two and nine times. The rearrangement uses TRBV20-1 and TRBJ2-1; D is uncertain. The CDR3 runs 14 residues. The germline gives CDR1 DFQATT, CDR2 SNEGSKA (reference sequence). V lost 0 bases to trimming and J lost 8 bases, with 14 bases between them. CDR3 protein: CSARDLWGTDEQFF. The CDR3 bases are TGCAGTGCTAGAGACCTGTGGGGAACGGATGAGCAGTTCTTC.

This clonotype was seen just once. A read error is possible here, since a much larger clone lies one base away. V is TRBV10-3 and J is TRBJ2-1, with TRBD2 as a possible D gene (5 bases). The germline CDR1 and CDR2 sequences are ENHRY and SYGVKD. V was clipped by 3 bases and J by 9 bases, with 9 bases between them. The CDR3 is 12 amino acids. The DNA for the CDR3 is TGTGCCATCAGTGATGGGGAGCGTGAGCAGTTCTTC. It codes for CAISDGEREQFF.

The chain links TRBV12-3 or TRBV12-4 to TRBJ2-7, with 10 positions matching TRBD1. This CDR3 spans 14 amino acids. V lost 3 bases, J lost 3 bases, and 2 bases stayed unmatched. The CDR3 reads CASSFGTGDYEQYF. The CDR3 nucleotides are TGTGCCAGCAGTTTCGGGACAGGGGACTACGAGCAGTACTTC.

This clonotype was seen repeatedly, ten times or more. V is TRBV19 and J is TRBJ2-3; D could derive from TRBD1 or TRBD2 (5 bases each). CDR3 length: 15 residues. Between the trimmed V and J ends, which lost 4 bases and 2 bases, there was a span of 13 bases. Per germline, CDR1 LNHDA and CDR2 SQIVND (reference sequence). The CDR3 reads CASSTRDHPTDTQYF. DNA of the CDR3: TGTGCCAGTAGTACCCGGGACCATCCCACAGATACGCAGTATTTT. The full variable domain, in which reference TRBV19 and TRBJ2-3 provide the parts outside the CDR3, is DGGITQSPKYLFRKEGQNVTLSCEQNLNHDAMYWYRQDPGQGLRLIYYSQIVNDFQKGDIAEGYSVSREKKESFPLTVTSAQKNPTAFYLCASSTRDHPTDTQYFGPGTRLTVL.

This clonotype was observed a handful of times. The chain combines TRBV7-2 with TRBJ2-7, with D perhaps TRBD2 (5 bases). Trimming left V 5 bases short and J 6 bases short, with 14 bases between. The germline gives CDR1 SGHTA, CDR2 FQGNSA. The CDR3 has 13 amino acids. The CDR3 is CASSDRLWGEQYF. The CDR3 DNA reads TGTGCCAGCAGCGACCGACTATGGGGCGAGCAGTACTTC.

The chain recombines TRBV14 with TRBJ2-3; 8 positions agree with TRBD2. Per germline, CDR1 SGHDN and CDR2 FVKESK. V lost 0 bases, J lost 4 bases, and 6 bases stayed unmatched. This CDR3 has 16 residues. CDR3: CASSQEGLDDADTQYF. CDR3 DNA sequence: TGTGCCAGCAGCCAAGAGGGACTAGACGACGCAGATACGCAGTATTTT.

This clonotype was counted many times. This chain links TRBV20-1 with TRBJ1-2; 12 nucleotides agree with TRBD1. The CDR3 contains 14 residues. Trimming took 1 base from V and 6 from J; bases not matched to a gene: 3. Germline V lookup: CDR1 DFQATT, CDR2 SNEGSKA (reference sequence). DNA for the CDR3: TGCAGTGCTAGAGTGGGACAGGGGGCGAATGGCTACACCTTC. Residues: CSARVGQGANGYTF.

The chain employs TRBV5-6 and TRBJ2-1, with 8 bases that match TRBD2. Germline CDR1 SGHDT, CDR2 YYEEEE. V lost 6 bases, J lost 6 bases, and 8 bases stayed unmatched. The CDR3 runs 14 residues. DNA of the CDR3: TGTGCCAGCATGGGGATGCGGGGGGCCAATGAGCAGTTCTTC. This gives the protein CASMGMRGANEQFF. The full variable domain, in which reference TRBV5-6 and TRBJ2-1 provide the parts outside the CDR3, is DAGVTQSPTHLIKTRGQQVTLRCSPKSGHDTVSWYQQALGQGPQFIFQYYEEEERQRGNFPDRFSGHQFPNYSSELNVNALLLGDSALYLCASMGMRGANEQFFGPGTRLTVL.

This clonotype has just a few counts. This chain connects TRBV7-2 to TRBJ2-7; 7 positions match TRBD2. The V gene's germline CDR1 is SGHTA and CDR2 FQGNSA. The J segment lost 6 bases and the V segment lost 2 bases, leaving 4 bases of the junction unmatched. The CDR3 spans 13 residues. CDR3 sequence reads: CASSLTPSGEQYF. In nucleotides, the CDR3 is TGTGCCAGCAGCTTAACGCCTAGCGGCGAGCAGTACTTC.

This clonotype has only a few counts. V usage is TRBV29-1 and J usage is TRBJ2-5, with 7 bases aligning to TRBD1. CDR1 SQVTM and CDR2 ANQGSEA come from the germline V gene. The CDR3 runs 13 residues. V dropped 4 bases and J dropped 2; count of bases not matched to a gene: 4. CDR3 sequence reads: CSVVRRGQETQYF. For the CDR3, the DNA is TGCAGCGTTGTTCGCAGGGGGCAAGAGACCCAGTACTTC.

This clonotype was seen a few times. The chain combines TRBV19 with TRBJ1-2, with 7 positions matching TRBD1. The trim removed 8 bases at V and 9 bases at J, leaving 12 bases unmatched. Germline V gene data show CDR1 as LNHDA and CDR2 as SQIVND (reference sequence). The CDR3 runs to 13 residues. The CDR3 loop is CASHGQEERSYTF. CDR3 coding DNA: TGTGCCAGTCACGGACAGGAAGAACGAAGCTACACCTTC.

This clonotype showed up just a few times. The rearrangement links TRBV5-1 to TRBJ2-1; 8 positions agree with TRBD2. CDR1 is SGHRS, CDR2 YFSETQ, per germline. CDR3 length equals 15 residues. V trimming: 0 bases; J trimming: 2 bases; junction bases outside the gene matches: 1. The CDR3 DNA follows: TGCGCCAGCAGCTTGGATAGCGGGACCTACAATGAGCAGTTCTTC. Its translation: CASSLDSGTYNEQFF.

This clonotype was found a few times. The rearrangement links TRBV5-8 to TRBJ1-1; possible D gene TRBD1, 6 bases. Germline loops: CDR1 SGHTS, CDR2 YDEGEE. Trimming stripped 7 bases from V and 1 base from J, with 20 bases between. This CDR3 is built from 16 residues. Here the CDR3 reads CASERPPGHRNTEAFF. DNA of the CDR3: TGTGCCAGCGAGCGGCCGCCGGGACATAGGAACACTGAAGCTTTCTTT.

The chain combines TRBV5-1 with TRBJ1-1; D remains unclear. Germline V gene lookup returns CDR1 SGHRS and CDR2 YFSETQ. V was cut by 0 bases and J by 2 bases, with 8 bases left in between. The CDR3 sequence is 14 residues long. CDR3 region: CASSLGVVNTEAFF. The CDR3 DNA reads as TGCGCCAGCAGCTTGGGGGTGGTCAACACTGAAGCTTTCTTT.

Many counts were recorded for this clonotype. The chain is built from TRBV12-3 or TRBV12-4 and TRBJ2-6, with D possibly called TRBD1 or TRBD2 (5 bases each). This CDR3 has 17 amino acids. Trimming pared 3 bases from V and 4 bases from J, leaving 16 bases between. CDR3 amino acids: CASSLRLGTSGANVLTF. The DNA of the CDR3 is TGTGCCAGCAGTTTGCGCCTTGGGACGTCCGGGGCCAACGTCCTGACTTTC.

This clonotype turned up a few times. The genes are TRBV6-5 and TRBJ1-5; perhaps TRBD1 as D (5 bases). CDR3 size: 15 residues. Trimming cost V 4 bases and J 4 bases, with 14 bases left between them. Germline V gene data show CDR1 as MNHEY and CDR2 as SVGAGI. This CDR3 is CASSSGIEGNQPQHF. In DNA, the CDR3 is TGTGCCAGCAGTTCGGGAATAGAGGGGAATCAGCCCCAGCATTTT.

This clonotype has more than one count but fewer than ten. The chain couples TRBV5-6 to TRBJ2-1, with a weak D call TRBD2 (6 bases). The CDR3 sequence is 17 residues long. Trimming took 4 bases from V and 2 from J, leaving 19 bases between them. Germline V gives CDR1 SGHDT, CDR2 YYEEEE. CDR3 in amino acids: CASSLGVGDWAYNEQFF. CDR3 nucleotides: TGTGCCAGCAGCCTGGGTGTGGGGGACTGGGCCTACAATGAGCAGTTCTTC.

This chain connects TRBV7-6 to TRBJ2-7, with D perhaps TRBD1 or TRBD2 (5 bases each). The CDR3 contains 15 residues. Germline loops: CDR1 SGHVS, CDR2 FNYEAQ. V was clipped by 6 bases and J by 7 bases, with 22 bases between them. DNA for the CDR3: TGTGCCAGCAGACCCGGGACCATTCCCCTCGGGGAGCAGTACTTC. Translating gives CASRPGTIPLGEQYF.

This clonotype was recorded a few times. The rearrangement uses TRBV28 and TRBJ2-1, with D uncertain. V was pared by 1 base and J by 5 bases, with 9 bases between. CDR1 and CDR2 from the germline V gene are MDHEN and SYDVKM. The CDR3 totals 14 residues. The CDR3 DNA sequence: TGTGCCAGCAGTTTATCGCAAGCGAACAATGAGCAGTTCTTC. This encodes CASSLSQANNEQFF.